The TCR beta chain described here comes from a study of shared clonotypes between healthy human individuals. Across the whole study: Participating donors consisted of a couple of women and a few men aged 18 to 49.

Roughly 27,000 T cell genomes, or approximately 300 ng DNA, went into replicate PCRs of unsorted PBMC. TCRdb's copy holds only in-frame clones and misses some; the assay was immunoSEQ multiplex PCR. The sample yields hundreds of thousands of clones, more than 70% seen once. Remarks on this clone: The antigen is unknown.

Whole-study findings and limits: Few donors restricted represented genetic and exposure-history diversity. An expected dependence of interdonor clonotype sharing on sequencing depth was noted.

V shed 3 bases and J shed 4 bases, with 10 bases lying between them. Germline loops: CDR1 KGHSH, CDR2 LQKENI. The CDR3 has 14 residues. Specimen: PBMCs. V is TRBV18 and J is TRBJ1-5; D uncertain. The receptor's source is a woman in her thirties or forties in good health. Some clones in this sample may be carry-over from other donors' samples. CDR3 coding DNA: TGTGCCAGCTCACCGGGAGATGCTAATCAGCCCCAGCATTTT. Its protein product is CASSPGDANQPQHF.